This T cell receptor (beta chain) appears in the sequencing data of a study of T cell repertoires in cytomegalovirus infection. Study as a whole: It can be stated that public TCR beta signatures indicated CMV infection as well as a matching HLA type.

This clonotype was detected ten times or more. Antigen unknown. Using its own MiXCR run on the reads, TCRdb lists one record per CDR3 protein. The data show 500,000 to 600,000 distinct CDR3 sequences, more than 15% seen once. CDR1 is MNHNS and CDR2 is SASEGT in the germline V gene. The V and J ends lost 6 bases and 1 base, in that order; junction bases with no gene match: 7. The CDR3 consists of 15 residues. Study conclusions and caveats: The study identified carriers of CMV plus the relevant HLA from cumulative public TCR beta family frequency. Dominant in the ex vivo response were TCR beta clonotypes restricted by HLA-C and specific for CMV.

The source of this sequence is a human donor in good health (CMV status not recorded). Some clones in this sample may be carry-over from other donors' samples. Material for sequencing was CD8+ T cells from PBMCs. The chain carries TRBV6-1 and TRBJ2-5, with 8 bases aligning to TRBD1. The CDR3 reads CASRRGTGRQETQYF. In nucleotides, the CDR3 is TGTGCCAGCAGACGCGGGACAGGCCGCCAAGAGACCCAGTACTTC.